These 8 T cell receptor beta chains share one sample of origin, sequenced in a study of cytomegalovirus exposure and HLA in healthy donors. This PCR relied on a set of 60 Vbeta primers and 13 Jbeta primers. The repertoire was sequenced with immunoSEQ multiplex PCR; TCRdb's copy has only in-frame clones and lacks some. The sample lists around 110,000 clones, 60% to 80% seen once, with roughly 2.1% in the top ten. The sample consisted of PBMCs. All receptors derive from a young man in good health and CMV-seronegative.

V gene TRBV7-9 combines with J gene TRBJ2-7, with D maybe TRBD2 (5 bases). Trimming took 7 bases from V and 2 from J, leaving 12 bases between them. Germline CDR1 is SEHNR and CDR2 is FQNEAQ (reference sequence). CDR3 length: 13 amino acids. CDR3 sequence reads: CASTHSGAYEQYF. CDR3 coding DNA: TGTGCCAGCACCCACAGCGGCGCCTACGAGCAGTACTTC.

The rearrangement uses TRBV10-3 and TRBJ2-3; 8 positions match TRBD1. The CDR3 sequence is 15 residues long. Germline CDR1 reads ENHRY; CDR2 reads SYGVKD. V lost 6 bases and J lost 5; bases outside the gene matches: 10. The CDR3 DNA reads as TGTGCCATCAGCACGGACAGGGTAGGTCAAGATACGCAGTATTTT. Translation gives CAISTDRVGQDTQYF.

The chain combines TRBV5-4 with TRBJ2-1; D is possibly TRBD2 (6 bases). Trimming took off 4 bases at V and 6 bases at J, with 20 bases between the two ends. CDR3 length equals 16 residues. Germline lookup yields CDR1 SGHNT and CDR2 YYREEE (reference sequence). Written as DNA, the CDR3 is TGTGCCAGCAGCCAAGAGGCTAGCGCTGTGTTCAATGAGCAGTTCTTC. Translating gives CASSQEASAVFNEQFF.

V usage is TRBV18 and J usage is TRBJ2-7; 11 positions agree with TRBD1. The CDR3 sequence is 17 residues long. Germline V gene lookup returns CDR1 KGHSH and CDR2 LQKENI. After removal of 2 bases from V and 6 bases from J, the junction contained 12 bases not matched to a gene. The CDR3 coding sequence is TGTGCCAGCTCACCAAAAGGACAGGGGGCGCGACCTCTCGAGCAGTACTTC. Protein product: CASSPKGQGARPLEQYF.

The chain links TRBV19 to TRBJ1-5; 8 nucleotides align to TRBD1. V trimming: 3 bases; J trimming: 2 bases; junction bases outside the gene matches: 12. CDR3 length: 18 amino acids. CDR1 is LNHDA and CDR2 is SQIVND in the germline V gene (reference sequence). The CDR3 protein is CASSIWQGAGAGNQPQHF. The DNA of the CDR3 is TGTGCCAGTAGTATTTGGCAGGGGGCGGGTGCAGGCAATCAGCCCCAGCATTTT.

The V and J genes are TRBV6-4 and TRBJ2-1; D ambiguous. CDR1 is MRHNA and CDR2 is SNTAGT in the germline V gene. Trimming took off 6 bases at V and 15 bases at J, with 15 bases between the two ends. The CDR3 covers 11 residues. In DNA, the CDR3 is TGTGCCAGCAGGTCCGGTTCCTCGGGGTTCTTC. Translation gives CASRSGSSGFF.

In the case of this clone: The junction differs from germline at one of its ends, possibly a read error. V gene TRBV2 combines with J gene TRBJ2-3, with 13 bases lining up with TRBD2. The CDR3 covers 15 residues. Germline CDR1 and CDR2: SNHLY and FYNNEI. CDR3 coding DNA: TGTGCCAGCAGTCGACTAGCGGGGGGCACGGATACGCAGTATTTT. It encodes CASSRLAGGTDTQYF. Drawing the rest from reference TRBV2 and TRBJ2-3, the complete variable domain is EPEVTQTPSHQVTQMGQEVILRCVPISNHLYFYWYRQILGQKVEFLVSFYNNEISEKSEIFDDQFSVERPDGSNFTLKIRSTKLEDSAMYFCASSRLAGGTDTQYFGPGTRLTVL.

This chain links TRBV9 with TRBJ1-6, with D possibly being TRBD1 (6 bases). Per the germline V gene, CDR1 is SGDLS and CDR2 is YYNGEE. Trimming took off 4 bases at V and 8 bases at J, with 22 bases between the two ends. CDR3 length equals 17 residues. CDR3 bases: TGTGCCAGCAGCCCAGACGGGGGGCGCCGTTTAGATTCACCCCTCCACTTT. Translation: CASSPDGGRRLDSPLHF.